This T cell receptor (beta chain) was found in a study of T cell responses to AZD1222 COVID-19 vaccine (dated by TCRdb to about 2021). Some background on the complete study: A total of under 250 trial participants underwent TCR sequencing, of whom 200 to 220 had received two doses of AZD1222 and around 26 had received two doses of the MenACWY control vaccine. Trial participants were enrolled into age subgroups of 18-55, 56-69 and 70-plus years, which contained roughly 140, 27 and 60 TCR-sequenced participants, respectively.

The sample's time point label is to be understood as: baseline before first vaccination. Reading the label with the study, this specimen's treatment or condition is: meningococcal conjugate vaccine given as trial control. Vaccinee samples were obtained from the UK trials COV001 and COV002, which included a single-blind randomized controlled phase 2/3 trial of AZD1222 (ChAdOx1 nCoV-19) in healthy adults. For TCRbeta chain sequencing, PBMC samples were collected from trial participants at day 0 and at day 28 after the second dose. General conclusions and limits of the study: Nearly half of unique spike-specific TCRs reportedly recognized epitopes outside regions mutated in the B.1.351 and B.1.1.7 variants. Participants were mostly white British and included more females than males, and it was suggested by the authors that clonal diversity may have been underestimated. The 56-69-year group was small, and its depth increase did not reach significance, likely because of low power. The whole spike protein was spanned by vaccine-associated CD4 TCRs, and dominant responses were seen in regions 160-218 and 743-854. Conclusions about previously exposed vaccinees are limited, since just a handful of AZD1222 recipients were seropositive for SARS-CoV-2 at baseline. Because no day 14 peak-response samples were available, the repertoires could be characterized only after the peak T cell response. A significant rise in spike-specific TCR breadth and depth was observed after two AZD1222 doses relative to day 0 and relative to MenACWY recipients.

The CDR3 regions of human TCRbeta chains were analyzed by immunosequencing. The original methods were these. TCRs in the repertoires were compared against a reference library of SARS-CoV-2-specific TCRs that had been generated with the MIRA antigen-specificity platform. Breadth was defined as the fraction of unique TCRs that were SARS-CoV-2-associated. Depth was defined as the fraction of total T cells that were SARS-CoV-2-associated. Each spike-specific TCR was assigned to its reactive spike region and to a CD4 or CD8 class using the MIRA data. Log10-transformed breadth and depth values were compared by one-way ANOVA with Sidak's multiple comparisons tests. The clones in this table, taken by TCRdb from immuneACCESS, are in-frame only. Not every clone is retained; where verified, under half of the shortfall comes from an unresolved V gene, and the cause of the rest is unknown. V, J and clone size derive from that table, while D and trimming were established from the DNA sequence. The sample table contains about 130,000 clones; only one count was recorded for 90% of them. The ten largest make up 4.4% of the sample.

For this clone: What this receptor recognizes is not known. Base-call qualities are not available, and no considerably larger clone is one nucleotide away.

This sequence was found in an adult in good health. Sequenced here: peripheral blood, sampled on day 0 of MenACWY control vaccination.

At the DNA level, the sequence is TGTGCCAGCAGCTTAAGATCTGACAGTTTCTCTGGAAACACCATATATTTT. The resulting protein is CASSLRSDSFSGNTIYF. The V gene is TRBV7-6 and the J gene is TRBJ1-3, and perhaps TRBD1 as D gene, on 5 matching bases. The CDR3 has 17 amino acids, counting the end cysteine and phenylalanine. Here the CDR3 DNA is all that survives: 51 bases in frame from base 1. The germline V gene supplies CDR1 SGHVS and CDR2 FNYEAQ. The junction carries 14 bases between V and J, which are trimmed by 2 bases and 0 bases respectively.